The sequence of this TCR beta chain was determined in a study of T-cell reconstitution after alpha-beta-depleted transplantation in children. The library targeted TCRbeta and was prepared with unique molecular identifiers. In TCRdb, the PCR reads were re-called with MiXCR into one record per CDR3 protein. Here the sample spans around 240,000 distinct CDR3 sequences, approximately 9.9% being singletons. In its sample, this clonotype was seen many times. CDR1 is SEHNR, CDR2 FQNEAQ, per germline (reference sequence). The V end was cut by 3 bases, the J end by 3 bases, with 15 bases between. The CDR3 is 16 residues long.

This clonotype was sampled from a human donor who donated a stem cell graft to a child with SCID. The rearrangement joins TRBV7-9 to TRBJ2-1; a possible D gene is TRBD2 (6 bases). This material consisted of PBMCs from the stem cell graft donor, taken from the stem cell graft. This CDR3 is CASSFSGGARYNEQFF. The CDR3 DNA reads as TGTGCCAGCAGCTTTTCAGGCGGGGCCCGCTACAATGAGCAGTTCTTC. The full variable domain, with the rest looked up from reference TRBV7-9 and TRBJ2-1, is DTGVSQNPRHKITKRGQNVTFRCDPISEHNRLYWYRQTLGQGPEFLTYFQNEAQLEKSRLLSDRFSAERPKGSFSTLEIQRTEQGDSAMYLCASSFSGGARYNEQFFGPGTRLTVL.